This TCR beta chain was profiled in a study of T cell responses to AZD1222 COVID-19 vaccine. Study results and limitations: Increases in Spike-specific TCR breadth and depth were seen after two AZD1222 doses.

A note on this clone: Its cognate antigen is unknown.

Measured with immunoSEQ multiplex PCR; TCRdb has only the in-frame clones, and not every one. Its listing shows around 140,000 clones. V lost 6 bases, J lost 2 bases, and 17 bases lay in between. There are 16 residues in the CDR3. Germline-derived CDR1 and CDR2 are MDHEN and SYDVKM. The rearrangement joins TRBV28 to TRBJ1-3; D may be TRBD1 (6 bases). The source material was peripheral blood. The sequence came from an adult in good health. CDR3: CASSPRFGTTGNTIYF. Here the CDR3 DNA reads TGTGCCAGCAGCCCACGATTCGGGACAACTGGAAACACCATATATTTT.